One and the same sample provided the 5 T cell receptor beta chains below, sequenced in a study of blood T cell repertoires in COVID-19. This table comes from immunoSEQ multiplex PCR, and its TCRdb copy is limited to in-frame clones, with some not included. This sample has tens of thousands of clones; roughly 87% occur once, and the top ten carry 18%. Material for sequencing was peripheral blood. These receptors came from a human donor in a cohort sampled during active COVID-19.

This chain uses TRBV5-1 with TRBJ1-2, with TRBD1 identical over 8 bases. Germline loops: CDR1 SGHRS, CDR2 YFSETQ. J lost 6 bases, V lost 4 bases, and 8 bases had no gene match. CDR3 length equals 14 residues. Here the CDR3 DNA reads TGCGCCAGCAGCACTACCGGGACAGGCAATGGCTACACCTTC. Translated, it gives CASSTTGTGNGYTF.

This clone appeared a few times. The chain has TRBV2 and TRBJ1-5; D call uncertain. The CDR3 is made up of 15 amino acids. V lost 1 base, J lost 0 bases, and 7 bases lay in between. The V gene's germline CDR1 is SNHLY and CDR2 FYNNEI. The CDR3 is CASSEGGGSNQPQHF. The DNA of the CDR3 is TGTGCCAGCAGTGAAGGAGGAGGTAGCAATCAGCCCCAGCATTTT.

The V and J genes are TRBV5-5 and TRBJ2-7; TRBD1 matches 9 bases. Germline V gives CDR1 SGHKS, CDR2 YYEKEE (reference sequence). The CDR3 sequence is 16 residues long. The V segment lost 1 base and the J segment 7 bases; nucleotides outside the gene matches: 12. This CDR3 is CASSLYPGTGLEEQYF. CDR3 coding DNA: TGTGCCAGCAGCTTGTACCCCGGGACAGGGCTGGAGGAGCAGTACTTC.

This CDR3 reads CASSLDRLAGSSYNEQFF. The CDR3 DNA reads TGTGCCAGCAGCTTAGATCGACTAGCGGGGTCTTCCTACAATGAGCAGTTCTTC. J is TRBJ2-1 and V is TRBV11-3, with TRBD2 matching over 11 bases. The CDR3 sequence is 18 residues long. Unmatched junction bases numbered 5, after V lost 0 bases and J lost 1 base. Looked up from germline, CDR1 is SGHNT and CDR2 is YENEEA.

The CDR3 is CSVDSGGEQYF. Here the CDR3 DNA reads TGCAGCGTTGATTCGGGAGGCGAGCAGTACTTC. J is TRBJ2-7 and V is TRBV29-1, with 7 bases fitting TRBD2. Germline CDR1 is SQVTM and CDR2 is ANQGSEA. The CDR3 spans 11 residues. V gave up 3 bases and J gave up 6 bases; unmatched junction bases: 2.